This T cell receptor (beta chain) was observed in a study of blood T cell repertoires in COVID-19. Authors' methods: Amplification from reference gene primers served as the basis for estimated nucleated cell counts. The method was immunoSEQ multiplex PCR; TCRdb's version includes in-frame clones alone and lacks a portion of them. V, J and clone size reflect that table, while D and trimming were determined from the DNA. The table lists roughly 97,000 clones, around nine tenths of them singletons. Material for sequencing was peripheral blood. The receptor was isolated from a human donor in a cohort sampled during active COVID-19.

Here the CDR3 DNA reads TGTGCCAGTAGTCTACGGGACGAGCAGTACTTC. It codes for CASSLRDEQYF. The gene calls are TRBV19 and TRBJ2-7; no clear D. Germline-derived CDR1 and CDR2 are LNHDA and SQIVND (reference sequence). The CDR3 consists of 11 residues. Trimming removed 5 bases from V and 5 bases from J, with 7 bases in between. Full variable domain (rest looked up from reference TRBV19 and TRBJ2-7): DGGITQSPKYLFRKEGQNVTLSCEQNLNHDAMYWYRQDPGQGLRLIYYSQIVNDFQKGDIAEGYSVSREKKESFPLTVTSAQKNPTAFYLCASSLRDEQYFGPGTRLTVT.